The 8 T cell receptor beta chains presented below share a single source sample, sequenced in a study of blood T cell repertoires in COVID-19 (dated by TCRdb to 2018 to 2021). The library was built by means of the immunoSEQ multiplex PCR assay. The table was pulled from immuneACCESS by TCRdb, which kept in-frame rearrangements only. Such tables lose some clones; where checked, under half of the loss comes from unresolved V genes, and the rest has no known cause. Across this sample there are more than 90,000 clones, with around 80% seen only once. The ten largest clones take up nearly 0.85% of the sample. The material sequenced was peripheral blood. These receptors all come from a woman aged 70-85 years with acute or convalescent COVID-19.

This clone was seen only once. The chain combines TRBV3-1 (or the pseudogene TRBV3-2) with TRBJ2-1, with 7 bases aligning to TRBD1. In germline, CDR1 is LGHDT, CDR2 YNNKEL (reference sequence). Germline trimming cut 4 bases from V and 0 bases from J; bases unmatched to any gene: 6. The CDR3 has 16 residues. In nucleotides, the CDR3 is TGTGCCAGCAGCCGATCGACAGGGAGCTCCTACAATGAGCAGTTCTTC. This sequence encodes CASSRSTGSSYNEQFF.

This clone appeared once. The rearrangement joins TRBV12-5 to TRBJ2-7; TRBD1 aligns across 12 bases. This CDR3 comprises 16 residues. Looked up from germline, CDR1 is LGHNT and CDR2 is FRNRAP. After removal of 5 bases from V and 9 bases from J, the junction contained 14 bases not matched to a gene. DNA for the CDR3: TGTGCTAGTGGTATGAATCCGGGACAGGGGGCGCCGGGGCAGTACTTC. This translates into CASGMNPGQGAPGQYF.

This clone appeared once. This chain links TRBV29-1 with TRBJ1-2, with D uncertain. This CDR3 has 14 amino acids. V was cut by 2 bases and J by 7 bases, with 17 bases left in between. Germline-derived CDR1 and CDR2 are SQVTM and ANQGSEA. The CDR3 loop reads CSVERGGRAAGYTF. In DNA form, the CDR3 reads TGCAGCGTTGAACGGGGAGGGAGGGCGGCTGGCTACACCTTC. The variable domain in full, with the rest retrieved from reference TRBV29-1 and TRBJ1-2, is SAVISQKPSRDICQRGTSLTIQCQVDSQVTMMFWYRQQPGQSLTLIATANQGSEATYESGFVIDKFPISRPNLTFSTLTVSNMSPEDSSIYLCSVERGGRAAGYTFGSGTRLTVV.

The CDR3 DNA is TGTGCCAGCAGTGAAAACACGCTCGGGGAGCTGTTTTTT. The encoded protein is CASSENTLGELFF. This chain connects TRBV6-1 to TRBJ2-2; no reliable D call. The germline V gene has CDR1 MNHNS and CDR2 SASEGT. Trimming removed 2 bases from V and 7 bases from J, with 8 bases in between. CDR3 length: 13 amino acids.

The V and J genes are TRBV12-3 or TRBV12-4 and TRBJ2-5; D not resolved. This CDR3 is 12 amino acids long. The V and J ends lost 4 bases and 0 bases respectively, with 3 bases between them. The CDR3 DNA follows: TGTGCCAGCAGTTATAACCAAGAGACCCAGTACTTC. Its translation is CASSYNQETQYF.

The chain is built from TRBV5-1 and TRBJ1-4; D not certain. V was shortened by 3 bases and J by 2 bases, with 11 bases between the two germline ends. The CDR3 loop spans 15 amino acids. Per germline, CDR1 SGHRS and CDR2 YFSETQ. The CDR3 loop is CASSYITATNEKLFF. In DNA form, the CDR3 reads TGCGCCAGCAGCTACATTACAGCCACTAATGAAAAACTGTTTTTT.

The sample holds one count of this clone. This chain uses TRBV30 with TRBJ2-3; TRBD1 aligns across 9 bases. Germline trimming cut 3 bases from V and 3 bases from J; bases unmatched to any gene: 1. The CDR3 is 13 amino acids. Germline V gene lookup returns CDR1 GTSNPN and CDR2 SVGIG (reference sequence). The CDR3 DNA sequence: TGTGCCTGGAGGGACAGGGGAACAGATACGCAGTATTTT. As protein: CAWRDRGTDTQYF.

This clone has just one count. V is TRBV5-6 and J is TRBJ2-1; unclear D gene. V gave up 0 bases and J gave up 7 bases, with 17 bases separating them. The CDR3 loop spans 16 amino acids. CDR1 is SGHDT, CDR2 YYEEEE, per germline. The CDR3 loop is CASSLVAARSLNEQFF. CDR3 in DNA: TGTGCCAGCAGCTTGGTGGCGGCTAGGTCTTTGAATGAGCAGTTCTTC.